Below are 11 T cell receptor beta chains sequenced from a single sample in a study of human T cells and chemical hapten exposure. TCRdb analysed the RACE reads with MiXCR anew, one entry per CDR3 protein. The sample has just under 65,000 distinct CDR3 sequences; approximately 10% are singletons. Time point specified: patch test 3, about 24 weeks after DPC sensitization. The treatment here: therapeutic diphenylcyclopropenone sensitization with weekly scalp DPC. The sample here was whole blood, taken in connection with sensitization to the hapten diphenylcyclopropenone (DPC). These receptors were collected from a woman aged 25-40 years with alopecia areata. Some clones in this sample may be carry-over from other donors' samples.

This clonotype was found many times. The genes are TRBV29-1 and TRBJ2-7, with D unresolved. The CDR3 extends over 12 amino acids. Germline assignment: CDR1 SQVTM and CDR2 ANQGSEA. Trimming shortened V by 1 base and J by 4 bases, and 8 bases separated the two germline ends. The DNA for the CDR3 is TGCAGCGTTGAAGTCCGGCTGTACGAGCAGTACTTC. It translates to CSVEVRLYEQYF.

The rearrangement links TRBV5-4 to TRBJ2-5; tentatively, D is TRBD1 (6 bases). CDR3 size: 13 residues. Germline V gives CDR1 SGHNT, CDR2 YYREEE (reference sequence). The V and J ends lost 2 bases and 2 bases respectively, with 7 bases between them. CDR3 in DNA: TGTGCCAGCAGCTTACAGGGACAAGAGACCCAGTACTTC. Encoded protein: CASSLQGQETQYF. The whole variable domain, filled in from reference TRBV5-4 and TRBJ2-5, reads ETGVTQSPTHLIKTRGQQVTLRCSSQSGHNTVSWYQQALGQGPQFIFQYYREEENGRGNFPPRFSGLQFPNYSSELNVNALELDDSALYLCASSLQGQETQYFGPGTRLLVL.

This clonotype was detected only a few times. The chain links TRBV7-8 to TRBJ2-3; D is undetermined. The CDR3 totals 13 residues. V lost 5 bases, J lost 4 bases, and 10 bases lay in between. Germline loops: CDR1 SGHVS, CDR2 FQNEAQ. The CDR3 region is CASSPLTSDTQYF. The DNA for the CDR3 is TGTGCCAGCAGCCCGTTGACCTCAGATACGCAGTATTTT.

This clonotype came up a few times. The J gene is TRBJ1-1, the V gene TRBV30, with D possibly being TRBD1 (5 bases). The CDR3 runs 12 residues. Germline CDR1 reads GTSNPN; CDR2 reads SVGIG (reference sequence). V was shortened by 3 bases and J by 10 bases, with 15 bases between the two germline ends. CDR3 sequence (DNA): TGTGCCTGGAGGTCCGACAGTGGGGGAGCTTTCTTT. Protein sequence: CAWRSDSGGAFF.

The chain employs TRBV5-1 and TRBJ1-5; a possible D gene is TRBD1 (5 bases). The germline gives CDR1 SGHRS, CDR2 YFSETQ. The CDR3 has 16 amino acids. Trimming pared 0 bases from V and 1 base from J, leaving 11 bases between. CDR3: CASSLDGRGSNQPQHF. The CDR3 bases are TGCGCCAGCAGCTTGGACGGAAGGGGAAGCAATCAGCCCCAGCATTTT.

The rearrangement joins TRBV25-1 to TRBJ2-1, with a tentative D call TRBD2 (7 bases). This CDR3 spans 14 amino acids. The V gene's germline CDR1 is MGHDK and CDR2 SYGVNS. The V gene lost 1 base and the J gene lost 7 bases, with 11 bases spanning the gap. The CDR3 is CASSESGGRNEQFF. Written as DNA, the CDR3 is TGTGCCAGCAGTGAATCGGGGGGCAGGAATGAGCAGTTCTTC.

This clonotype was recorded many times. This CDR3 reads CASRSTGREAFF. The CDR3 coding sequence is TGTGCCAGCCGATCGACAGGGCGTGAAGCTTTCTTT. The chain links TRBV6-2 or TRBV6-3 to TRBJ1-1, with 7 nucleotides matching TRBD1. Germline CDR1 is MNHEY and CDR2 is SVGEGT. There are 12 residues in the CDR3. The trim removed 8 bases at V and 7 bases at J, leaving 7 bases unmatched.

The chain combines TRBV7-6 with TRBJ2-2; D is possibly TRBD1 (6 bases). V was trimmed by 1 base and J by 4 bases, leaving 10 bases between them. This CDR3 spans 15 amino acids. The V gene's germline CDR1 is SGHVS and CDR2 FNYEAQ. CDR3 sequence: CASSLGTAFTGELFF. The CDR3 DNA is TGTGCCAGCAGCTTAGGGACAGCTTTCACCGGGGAGCTGTTTTTT.

This clonotype has a handful of counts. The chain has TRBV4-1 and TRBJ1-2; 7 bases agree with TRBD1. The V gene's germline CDR1 is MGHRA and CDR2 YSYEKL. After removal of 0 bases from V and 4 bases from J, the junction contained 11 bases not matched to a gene. CDR3 length: 17 residues. CDR3 in amino acids: CASSQDGWDRSIYGYTF. CDR3 DNA: TGCGCCAGCAGCCAAGATGGCTGGGACAGATCTATCTATGGCTACACCTTC.

This clonotype was picked up a small number of times. The chain links TRBV4-2 to TRBJ2-5; D possibly corresponds to TRBD2 (6 bases). The V end was cut by 0 bases, the J end by 4 bases, with 12 bases between. The CDR3 has 15 amino acids. Germline loops: CDR1 LGHNA, CDR2 YNFKEQ. The CDR3: CASSQEDGRGETQYF. CDR3 coding DNA: TGTGCCAGCAGCCAAGAGGACGGGAGAGGAGAGACCCAGTACTTC.

This clonotype was counted at least ten times. The rearrangement joins TRBV7-2 to TRBJ1-2, with D unresolved. Trimming took 2 bases from V and 2 from J, leaving 12 bases between them. Germline loops: CDR1 SGHTA, CDR2 FQGNSA. The CDR3 contains 15 residues. DNA for the CDR3: TGTGCCAGCAGCTTATCTCCGGGCCCCAACTATGGCTACACCTTC. Translated, it gives CASSLSPGPNYGYTF.